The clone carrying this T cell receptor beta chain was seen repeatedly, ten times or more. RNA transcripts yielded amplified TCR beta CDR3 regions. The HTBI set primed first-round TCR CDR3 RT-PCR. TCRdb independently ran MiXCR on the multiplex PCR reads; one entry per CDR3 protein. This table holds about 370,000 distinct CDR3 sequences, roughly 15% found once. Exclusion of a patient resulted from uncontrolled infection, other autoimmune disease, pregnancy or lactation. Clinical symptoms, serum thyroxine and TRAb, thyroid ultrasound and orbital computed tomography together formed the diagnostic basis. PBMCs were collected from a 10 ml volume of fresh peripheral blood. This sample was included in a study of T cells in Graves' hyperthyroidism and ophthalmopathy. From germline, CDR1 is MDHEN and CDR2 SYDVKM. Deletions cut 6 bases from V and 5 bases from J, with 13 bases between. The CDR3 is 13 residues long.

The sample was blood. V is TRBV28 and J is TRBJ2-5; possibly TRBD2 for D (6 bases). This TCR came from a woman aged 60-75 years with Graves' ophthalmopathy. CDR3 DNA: TGTGCCAGCAGAACTAGCCTCTTTGAGACCCAGTACTTC. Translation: CASRTSLFETQYF.